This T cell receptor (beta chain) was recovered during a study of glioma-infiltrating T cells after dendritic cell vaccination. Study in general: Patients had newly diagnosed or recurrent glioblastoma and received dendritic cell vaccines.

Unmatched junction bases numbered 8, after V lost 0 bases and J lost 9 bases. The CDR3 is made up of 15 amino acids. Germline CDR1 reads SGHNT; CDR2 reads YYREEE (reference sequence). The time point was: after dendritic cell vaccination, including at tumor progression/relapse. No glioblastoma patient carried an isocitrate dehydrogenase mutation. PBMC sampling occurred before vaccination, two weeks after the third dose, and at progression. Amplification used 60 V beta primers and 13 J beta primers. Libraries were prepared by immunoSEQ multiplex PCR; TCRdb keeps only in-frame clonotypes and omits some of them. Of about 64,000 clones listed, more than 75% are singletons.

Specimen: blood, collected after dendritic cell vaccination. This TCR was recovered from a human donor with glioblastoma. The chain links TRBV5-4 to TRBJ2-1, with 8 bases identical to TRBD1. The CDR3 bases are TGTGCCAGCAGCTTGGATACTTACACAGGGGGTGAGCAGTTCTTC. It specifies CASSLDTYTGGEQFF.